These 13 T cell receptor beta chains were sequenced from one sample in a study of monozygotic twins with inflammatory bowel disease (dated by TCRdb to between 2017 and 2020). Library prep was done by 5' RACE. The listed sequencing device is Illumina HiSeq 2500. After TCRdb reprocessed the reads, each CDR3 protein sequence was kept as one row, without DNA. The sample's own table lists 150,000 or so distinct CDR3 sequences. Approximately 7% of the sample is held by the ten biggest clonotypes. Sequenced material: blood. These receptors were taken from a human donor with ulcerative colitis or Crohn's disease, or a healthy co-twin of an affected twin (not recorded which).

J is TRBJ2-7 and V is TRBV18; lacking DNA, the TRBD2 call made by TCRdb goes unchecked. Germline V gene lookup returns CDR1 KGHSH and CDR2 LQKENI. This CDR3 region has 15 residues. The CDR3 protein is CASSIREGVYYEQYF.

The genes are TRBV13 and TRBJ1-1; the D call from TCRdb, TRBD1, cannot be confirmed without DNA. CDR3 length: 14 residues. CDR1 is PRHDT and CDR2 is FYEKMQ in the germline V gene (reference sequence). The CDR3 protein is CASSETGVETEAFF.

The CDR3 loop is CASSSGREKLFF. V gene TRBV5-1 combines with J gene TRBJ1-4. CDR1 is SGHRS, CDR2 YFSETQ, per germline. The CDR3 has 12 amino acids.

The genes are TRBV19 and TRBJ1-1; TCRdb selects TRBD1, and the lack of DNA leaves this call unchecked. The CDR3 consists of 14 residues. Germline CDR1 and CDR2: LNHDA and SQIVND (reference sequence). CDR3 loop: CASTIGTGRTEAFF.

The chain carries TRBV9 and TRBJ2-7; TCRdb's D call of TRBD1 is untestable without DNA. Germline V gene lookup returns CDR1 SGDLS and CDR2 YYNGEE. This CDR3 region has 14 residues. This chain's CDR3 is CTSSVGGTAYEQYF.

The V call is TRBV24-1, the J call TRBJ2-3. The germline gives CDR1 KGHDR, CDR2 SFDVKD. This CDR3 spans 12 amino acids. The CDR3 spells CATGDRTDTQYF.

V gene TRBV20-1 combines with J gene TRBJ1-2; there is no DNA to check the TCRdb D call of TRBD1. From germline, CDR1 is DFQATT and CDR2 SNEGSKA (reference sequence). The CDR3 is 13 residues long. The CDR3 sequence: CSALTDVNYGYTF.

The chain uses TRBV6-6 and TRBJ2-7; TCRdb designates TRBD2, a call that cannot be tested without DNA. CDR3 length: 14 residues. Germline CDR1 reads MNHNY; CDR2 reads SVGAGI (reference sequence). The CDR3 here is CASSRTSGTYEQYF.

The chain joins TRBV27 to TRBJ2-5; checking the TCRdb D call of TRBD1 is not possible without DNA. The CDR3 totals 17 residues. Germline V lookup: CDR1 MNHEY, CDR2 SMNVEV (reference sequence). Here the CDR3 reads CASSLTAGTVGGETQYF.

This chain links TRBV7-2 with TRBJ1-6. This CDR3 region has 14 residues. Germline CDR1 is SGHTA and CDR2 is FQGNSA. This chain's CDR3 is CASSWDVDNSPLHF.

The V gene is TRBV29-1, the J gene TRBJ1-1; TCRdb outputs TRBD1, but without DNA this stays unchecked. The CDR3 length is 16 residues. Germline CDR1 reads SQVTM; CDR2 reads ANQGSEA. CDR3 region: CSVAGSPRGLNTEAFF.

This chain links TRBV7-2 with TRBJ2-7; the TRBD2 assignment by TCRdb is unverifiable without DNA. CDR1 SGHTA and CDR2 FQGNSA come from the germline V gene. This CDR3 is built from 14 residues. The CDR3 sequence: CASSYTGRAREQYF.

This chain links TRBV27 with TRBJ2-7. The CDR3 length is 13 residues. Germline assignment: CDR1 MNHEY and CDR2 SMNVEV (reference sequence). The CDR3 region is CASSLSQLTAKYF.